The 30 T cell receptor beta chains below all came from one sample that was sequenced in a study of naive CD8 T cells in extremely preterm neonates. This table comes from immunoSEQ multiplex PCR, and its TCRdb copy is limited to in-frame clones, with some not included. The table records fewer than 5,000 clones, around 98% of them present only once. Sequencing used naive CD8+ T cells from blood. The receptors were gathered from a human donor in good health.

The J gene is TRBJ1-1, the V gene TRBV6-1, with a tentative D call TRBD1 (6 bases). V was shortened by 4 bases and J by 5 bases, with 20 bases between the two germline ends. The CDR3 is 16 amino acids. Germline lookup yields CDR1 MNHNS and CDR2 SASEGT. DNA of the CDR3: TGTGCCAGCAGTGCCGCTGGGACATCTCTCCAGACTGAAGCTTTCTTT. The encoded protein is CASSAAGTSLQTEAFF.

The V and J genes are TRBV5-5 and TRBJ2-1; 7 bases line up with TRBD1. V was clipped by 2 bases and J by 3 bases; unmatched bases: 5. CDR3 length: 15 residues. Germline assignment: CDR1 SGHKS and CDR2 YYEKEE (reference sequence). In DNA, the CDR3 is TGTGCCAGCAGCTTATCTTCAGGGGGCTACAATGAGCAGTTCTTC. This gives the protein CASSLSSGGYNEQFF.

CDR3 nucleotides: TGTGCCAGCAGCTTAAATGGCCCCACGGGAGGTGTGCAGTTCTTC. It is translated as CASSLNGPTGGVQFF. The chain employs TRBV7-2 and TRBJ2-1; 7 nucleotides agree with TRBD2. Trimming cost V 2 bases and J 12 bases; bases outside gene matches: 13. The CDR3 loop spans 15 amino acids. The germline V gene encodes CDR1 SGHTA and CDR2 FQGNSA. Supplemented by reference TRBV7-2 and TRBJ2-1, the full variable domain reads GAGVSQSPSNKVTEKGKDVELRCDPISGHTALYWYRQSLGQGLEFLIYFQGNSAPDKSGLPSDRFSAERTGGSVSTLTIQRTQQEDSAVYLCASSLNGPTGGVQFFGPGTRLTVL.

The V and J genes are TRBV7-3 and TRBJ2-3; 10 positions agree with TRBD2. CDR1 and CDR2 from the germline V gene are SGHTA and FQGTGA. J gave up 5 bases and V 2 bases, and 4 bases lay outside the gene matches. The CDR3 runs to 15 residues. CDR3 loop: CASSLGAGGQDTQYF. The CDR3 DNA reads as TGTGCCAGCAGCTTAGGAGCGGGGGGGCAAGATACGCAGTATTTT.

The J gene is TRBJ1-3, the V gene TRBV28; no clear D gene. V dropped 2 bases and J dropped 6 bases, with 8 bases sitting between them. In germline, CDR1 is MDHEN, CDR2 SYDVKM. The CDR3 spans 13 residues. CDR3 in DNA: TGTGCCAGCAGTTTAGGGCCGGCAAACACCATATATTTT. This gives the protein CASSLGPANTIYF.

The rearrangement joins TRBV6-6 to TRBJ2-1, with 12 bases that match TRBD2. Germline V gene sequence: CDR1 MNHNY, CDR2 SVGAGI (reference sequence). This CDR3 contains 14 residues. With V trimmed by 5 bases and J by 7 bases, 3 bases remained unmatched. The CDR3 spells CASSMTSGGNEQFF. CDR3 nucleotide sequence: TGTGCCAGCAGTATGACTAGCGGGGGTAATGAGCAGTTCTTC.

The V and J genes are TRBV27 and TRBJ1-1, with 8 nucleotides matching TRBD1. Germline CDR1 and CDR2: MNHEY and SMNVEV (reference sequence). With 0 bases clipped from V and 6 bases from J, the junction kept 9 bases outside the gene matches. This CDR3 region has 16 residues. CDR3 loop: CASSLSRGRGLSEAFF. CDR3 in DNA: TGTGCCAGCAGTTTATCCCGTGGCAGGGGGCTTTCTGAAGCTTTCTTT.

The rearrangement links TRBV5-1 to TRBJ2-2; 8 nucleotides match TRBD1. Germline CDR1 and CDR2: SGHRS and YFSETQ. The CDR3 extends over 16 amino acids. The junction had 4 bases not matched to a gene; V was cut back by 0 bases and J by 3 bases. CDR3: CASSLVLDRDTGELFF. CDR3 sequence (DNA): TGCGCCAGCAGCTTGGTTCTGGACAGGGACACCGGGGAGCTGTTTTTT.

The rearrangement links TRBV11-1 to TRBJ2-5; D might be TRBD1 (6 bases). From germline, CDR1 is SGHAT and CDR2 FQDESV (reference sequence). V lost 5 bases to trimming and J lost 1 base, with 14 bases between them. The CDR3 extends over 15 amino acids. DNA for the CDR3: TGTGCCAGCAGCCCTGCCGACAGGAGCCAAGAGACCCAGTACTTC. Its translation: CASSPADRSQETQYF. Variable domain in full (rest from reference TRBV11-1 and TRBJ2-5): EAEVAQSPRYKITEKSQAVAFWCDPISGHATLYWYRQILGQGPELLVQFQDESVVDDSQLPKDRFSAERLKGVDSTLKIQPAELGDSAMYLCASSPADRSQETQYFGPGTRLLVL.

V gene TRBV4-3 combines with J gene TRBJ1-1, with 7 bases aligning to TRBD1. Trimming at V came to 4 bases and at J to 4 bases, leaving 3 bases not matched to a gene. The CDR3 consists of 13 residues. Per germline, CDR1 LGHNA and CDR2 YSLEER. CDR3 sequence: CASSPKGATEAFF. The CDR3 DNA reads as TGCGCCAGCAGCCCAAAGGGGGCCACTGAAGCTTTCTTT.

This chain uses TRBV15 with TRBJ1-2, with a possible D match to TRBD1 (5 bases). The V gene lost 5 bases and the J gene lost 6 bases, with 16 bases spanning the gap. Per germline, CDR1 LNHNV and CDR2 YYDKDF (reference sequence). The CDR3 covers 14 residues. CDR3 sequence (DNA): TGTGCCACCAGCTCCGGGGGAGGTTGGGATGGCTACACCTTC. Amino acids: CATSSGGGWDGYTF. The full variable domain, its missing parts supplied by reference TRBV15 and TRBJ1-2, is DAMVIQNPRYQVTQFGKPVTLSCSQTLNHNVMYWYQQKSSQAPKLLFHYYDKDFNNEADTPDNFQSRRPNTSFCFLDIRSPGLGDTAMYLCATSSGGGWDGYTFGSGTRLTVV.

This clone has a single count. The V and J genes are TRBV9 and TRBJ2-3, with TRBD2 identical over 7 bases. V was clipped by 7 bases and J by 0 bases; unmatched bases: 2. There are 13 residues in the CDR3. CDR1 SGDLS and CDR2 YYNGEE come from the germline V gene. The CDR3 loop is CASGGVSTDTQYF. The CDR3 nucleotides are TGTGCCAGCGGGGGGGTTAGCACAGATACGCAGTATTTT.

The rearrangement joins TRBV28 to TRBJ1-1; possible D gene TRBD1, 6 bases. CDR3 length: 14 amino acids. V lost 3 bases to trimming and J lost 4 bases, with 12 bases between them. In germline, CDR1 is MDHEN, CDR2 SYDVKM. CDR3 in DNA: TGTGCCAGCAGTTTGGTTTCGGACAGCACTGAAGCTTTCTTT. Translation gives CASSLVSDSTEAFF.

The V and J genes are TRBV7-9 and TRBJ2-2; TRBD1 matches 10 bases. This CDR3 comprises 15 residues. V gave up 4 bases and J gave up 5 bases; unmatched junction bases: 4. The germline V gene has CDR1 SEHNR and CDR2 FQNEAQ (reference sequence). The CDR3 coding sequence is TGTGCCAGCAGCTCTCCGGGACAGGGGACCGGGGAGCTGTTTTTT. Translation gives CASSSPGQGTGELFF.

The rearrangement joins TRBV29-1 to TRBJ2-2; D gene ambiguous. Per the germline V gene, CDR1 is SQVTM and CDR2 is ANQGSEA. The V end was cut by 5 bases, the J end by 5 bases, with 6 bases between. The CDR3 is made up of 11 amino acids. CDR3 in amino acids: CSVSVTGELFF. As DNA, the CDR3 is TGCAGCGTTTCAGTGACCGGGGAGCTGTTTTTT.

The J gene is TRBJ2-7, the V gene TRBV11-2; 9 bases are shared with TRBD2. The V gene end was trimmed by 4 bases and the J gene end by 2 bases; junction bases not matched to a gene: 9. CDR3 length: 16 residues. Looked up from germline, CDR1 is SGHAT and CDR2 is FQNNGV. The CDR3 loop is CASSSALAGPPYEQYF. The CDR3 DNA sequence: TGTGCCAGCAGCTCTGCTCTAGCGGGACCACCCTACGAGCAGTACTTC.

The rearrangement links TRBV4-2 to TRBJ1-2; TRBD1 is a possible D gene (5 bases). V was pared by 5 bases and J by 0 bases, with 13 bases between. This CDR3 is 15 amino acids long. Per germline, CDR1 LGHNA and CDR2 YNFKEQ. The CDR3 DNA sequence: TGTGCCAGCAGCGGAAAGGGGATCTCTAACTATGGCTACACCTTC. Its protein is CASSGKGISNYGYTF.

The chain combines TRBV7-9 with TRBJ2-6; possible D gene TRBD2, 5 bases. Between the trimmed V and J ends, which lost 4 bases and 3 bases, there was a span of 22 bases. Germline values: CDR1 SEHNR, CDR2 FQNEAQ (reference sequence). This CDR3 is built from 19 residues. The DNA of the CDR3 is TGTGCCAGCAGCTCCACGACGGTCGGACGAGGGTTTGGGGCCAACGTCCTGACTTTC. Amino acid sequence: CASSSTTVGRGFGANVLTF. The full variable domain, its missing parts supplied by reference TRBV7-9 and TRBJ2-6, is DTGVSQNPRHKITKRGQNVTFRCDPISEHNRLYWYRQTLGQGPEFLTYFQNEAQLEKSRLLSDRFSAERPKGSFSTLEIQRTEQGDSAMYLCASSSTTVGRGFGANVLTFGAGSRLTVL.

The V call is TRBV7-9, the J call TRBJ1-1; possible D gene TRBD1, 6 bases. The CDR3 totals 15 residues. Trimming cost V 5 bases and J 4 bases, with 17 bases left between them. The germline gives CDR1 SEHNR, CDR2 FQNEAQ (reference sequence). The CDR3 bases are TGTGCCAGCAGCCCCCTACAGGGAATGGTCACTGAAGCTTTCTTT. The encoded protein is CASSPLQGMVTEAFF.

This chain joins TRBV7-6 and TRBJ2-5; no definite D call. CDR3 length equals 14 residues. V was pared by 1 base and J by 0 bases, with 6 bases between. Looked up from germline, CDR1 is SGHVS and CDR2 is FNYEAQ. The CDR3 region has the DNA TGTGCCAGCAGCTTAGACTACAACCAAGAGACCCAGTACTTC. This sequence encodes CASSLDYNQETQYF.

The gene calls are TRBV5-6 and TRBJ2-7; 11 nucleotides line up with TRBD1. V was clipped by 3 bases and J by 4 bases; unmatched bases: 3. The CDR3 loop spans 14 amino acids. CDR1 SGHDT and CDR2 YYEEEE come from the germline V gene. The CDR3 coding sequence is TGTGCCAGCAGCTGGGGACAGGGGGGGTACGAGCAGTACTTC. Translating it yields CASSWGQGGYEQYF.

The J gene is TRBJ1-4, the V gene TRBV5-8; TRBD1 matches at 8 bases. There are 15 residues in the CDR3. Germline CDR1 reads SGHTS; CDR2 reads YDEGEE. Trimming cost V 4 bases and J 7 bases; bases outside gene matches: 9. CDR3 loop: CASSPPRQGIEKLFF. The DNA of the CDR3 is TGTGCCAGCAGCCCCCCTAGACAGGGGATTGAAAAACTGTTTTTT.

The CDR3 sequence is CASQDSNRGYYGYTF. The CDR3 DNA is TGTGCCAGCCAGGATTCAAACAGGGGGTACTATGGCTACACCTTC. The J gene is TRBJ1-2, the V gene TRBV28; 8 bases agree with TRBD1. The CDR3 length is 15 residues. The trim removed 8 bases at V and 3 bases at J, leaving 11 bases unmatched. Germline CDR1 and CDR2: MDHEN and SYDVKM.

The V gene is TRBV9, the J gene TRBJ1-6; 7 bases align to TRBD1. V was clipped by 3 bases and J by 5 bases; unmatched bases: 5. Germline V gives CDR1 SGDLS, CDR2 YYNGEE. CDR3 length: 15 amino acids. CDR3 loop: CASSASGTDNSPLHF. The CDR3 nucleotides are TGTGCCAGCAGCGCGTCCGGGACAGATAATTCACCCCTCCACTTT.

The V gene is TRBV4-1, the J gene TRBJ2-7; 8 nucleotides agree with TRBD1. This CDR3 comprises 15 residues. CDR1 and CDR2 (germline): MGHRA, YSYEKL. V was pared by 4 bases and J by 2 bases, with 7 bases of the junction left unmatched. This chain's CDR3 is CASSLRTGIPYEQYV. The CDR3 DNA follows: TGCGCCAGCAGCCTAAGGACAGGGATCCCCTACGAGCAGTACGTC.

The V call is TRBV27, the J call TRBJ1-6, with 9 bases identical to TRBD1. Germline loops: CDR1 MNHEY, CDR2 SMNVEV (reference sequence). V lost 0 bases, J lost 9 bases, and 6 bases stayed unmatched. This CDR3 has 16 residues. The CDR3 reads CASSLSAGTGLSPLHF. The CDR3 DNA reads as TGTGCCAGCAGTTTATCAGCTGGGACAGGGCTTTCACCCCTCCACTTT.

This sequence joins TRBV10-3 and TRBJ1-2; the D is unclear. The CDR3 has 16 amino acids. V was cut by 4 bases and J by 0 bases, with 15 bases left in between. Germline V CDR1 and CDR2: ENHRY, SYGVKD. DNA of the CDR3: TGTGCCATCAGTGGGAACAGCCCTTGGGCTAACTATGGCTACACCTTC. Its translation: CAISGNSPWANYGYTF.

The V and J genes are TRBV5-5 and TRBJ2-5, with TRBD2 matching 9 bases. From germline, CDR1 is SGHKS and CDR2 YYEKEE (reference sequence). J was trimmed by 4 bases and V by 3 bases; bases with no gene match: 7. The CDR3 loop spans 15 amino acids. The CDR3 loop is CASSSGLAPGETQYF. The CDR3 region has the DNA TGTGCCAGCAGCTCGGGACTAGCTCCAGGAGAGACCCAGTACTTC.

V and J are TRBV5-1 and TRBJ2-7; the match to TRBD1 covers 8 bases. Unmatched junction bases numbered 4, after V lost 4 bases and J lost 1 base. From germline, CDR1 is SGHRS and CDR2 YFSETQ. This CDR3 contains 14 residues. The CDR3 is CASSPGQGSYEQYF. The CDR3 DNA reads as TGCGCCAGCAGCCCAGGACAGGGATCCTACGAGCAGTACTTC.

The rearrangement links TRBV7-9 to TRBJ2-6; 9 positions match TRBD1. Losses at the gene ends were 5 bases for V and 4 bases for J; bases not matched to a gene: 6. The CDR3 runs 16 residues. CDR1 and CDR2 from the germline V gene are SEHNR and FQNEAQ (reference sequence). The CDR3 loop reads CASSGQGTKGANVLTF. The CDR3 nucleotides read TGTGCCAGCAGCGGACAGGGGACAAAGGGGGCCAACGTCCTGACTTTC. Full variable domain (rest looked up from reference TRBV7-9 and TRBJ2-6): DTGVSQNPRHKITKRGQNVTFRCDPISEHNRLYWYRQTLGQGPEFLTYFQNEAQLEKSRLLSDRFSAERPKGSFSTLEIQRTEQGDSAMYLCASSGQGTKGANVLTFGAGSRLTVL.